This T cell receptor beta chain was identified during a study of Ad26.COV2.S vaccination and SARS-CoV-2 variants. Treatment meaning: about 20 received Ad26.COV2.S at low or high dose, single or two shots; about 5 received placebo; per-sample allocation not given. Sampling happened 63 days after the first vaccine or placebo injection. Using immunoSEQ multiplex PCR, the repertoire was profiled, and TCRdb retains in-frame clones only, with some absent. The table has approximately 360,000 clones, roughly four fifths seen once; the top ten hold around 7.3%. Sequencing used peripheral blood, obtained in a trial of Ad26.COV2.S vaccine versus placebo. This TCR was recovered from a person between 18 and 59 years old who received the Ad26.COV2.S COVID-19 vaccine or a placebo.

The CDR3 coding sequence is TGCGCCAGCAGCCAAGTGAATAGCGGGGGGGCTGAGAATACGCAGTATTTT. It translates to CASSQVNSGGAENTQYF. The V gene is TRBV4-1, the J gene TRBJ2-3; TRBD2 matches at 11 bases. J was trimmed by 7 bases and V by 1 base; bases with no gene match: 10. The CDR3 consists of 17 residues. The germline V gene encodes CDR1 MGHRA and CDR2 YSYEKL.